One sample yielded the 30 T cell receptor beta chains listed below, sequenced in a study of OX40 agonist ivuxolimab in advanced cancers. Sequenced by immunoSEQ multiplex PCR; TCRdb stores in-frame clones only, minus some. The sample lists more than 65,000 clones, about 85% occurring once. The material was CD4+ or CD8+ T cells sorted from blood, obtained in a trial of the OX40 agonist ivuxolimab. Receptors were obtained from an adult with an advanced solid tumor such as melanoma, head and neck, liver or kidney cancer.

This CDR3 is CASSWTGNSYEQYF. CDR3 in DNA: TGCGCCAGCAGTTGGACAGGGAACTCCTACGAGCAGTACTTC. The chain links TRBV5-1 to TRBJ2-7, with 8 nucleotides matching TRBD1. Germline CDR1 is SGHRS and CDR2 is YFSETQ. V lost 5 bases and J lost 0; bases outside the gene matches: 4. The CDR3 has 14 amino acids.

J is TRBJ1-1 and V is TRBV6-4; TRBD1 matches at 7 bases. V was pared by 5 bases and J by 1 base, with 4 bases of the junction left unmatched. CDR1 and CDR2 from the germline V gene are MRHNA and SNTAGT. CDR3 length: 14 amino acids. The CDR3 spells CASSTGESNTEAFF. The CDR3 bases are TGTGCCAGCAGTACAGGGGAATCGAACACTGAAGCTTTCTTT.

The chain has TRBV28 and TRBJ2-5; 8 positions match TRBD1. Germline V gene data show CDR1 as MDHEN and CDR2 as SYDVKM. The V segment lost 7 bases and the J segment 1 base; nucleotides outside the gene matches: 5. CDR3 length equals 14 residues. CDR3 residues: CASTPGQGQETQYF. The CDR3 DNA sequence: TGTGCCAGCACCCCTGGACAGGGCCAAGAGACCCAGTACTTC.

The chain is built from TRBV11-3 and TRBJ2-1, with TRBD1 identical over 9 bases. V was clipped by 5 bases and J by 3 bases; unmatched bases: 2. Per the germline V gene, CDR1 is SGHNT and CDR2 is YENEEA. This CDR3 is built from 14 residues. The CDR3, as DNA: TGTGCCAGCAGCCCGGGACAGGGCTACAATGAGCAGTTCTTC. It translates to CASSPGQGYNEQFF.

The chain combines TRBV28 with TRBJ1-1; D remains ambiguous. V lost 3 bases and J 6 bases, leaving 17 bases between the germline ends. Germline CDR1 MDHEN, CDR2 SYDVKM. The CDR3 covers 15 residues. The CDR3 DNA follows: TGTGCCAGCAGTTTGGCGCCTCTTGGTCTCTCTGAAGCTTTCTTT. Encoded protein: CASSLAPLGLSEAFF.

V and J are TRBV5-1 and TRBJ2-7, with D possibly called TRBD1 or TRBD2 (6 bases each). CDR3 length equals 13 residues. The germline V gene encodes CDR1 SGHRS and CDR2 YFSETQ. Between the trimmed V and J ends, which lost 5 bases and 3 bases, there was a span of 12 bases. The CDR3 DNA is TGCGCCAGCAGAGTAGGGGGGAACTACGAGCAGTACTTC. Its protein product is CASRVGGNYEQYF.

This clone was seen only once. CDR3 nucleotides: TGTGCCAGCAGTCTAGAGGGGGGGGAGACCCAGTACTTC. It translates to CASSLEGGETQYF. The chain couples TRBV6-5 to TRBJ2-5; weak D call: TRBD2 (7 bases). The CDR3 consists of 13 residues. The V and J ends lost 5 bases and 5 bases respectively, with 12 bases between them. Germline V gene lookup returns CDR1 MNHEY and CDR2 SVGAGI.

V usage is TRBV5-1 and J usage is TRBJ2-1; tentatively, D is TRBD2 (5 bases). Germline CDR1 reads SGHRS; CDR2 reads YFSETQ. This CDR3 spans 16 amino acids. The ends were cut back, 5 bases at V and 2 bases at J, with 17 bases in the middle. The CDR3 sequence is CASSRGGLRPYNEQFF. The CDR3 bases are TGCGCCAGCAGTCGAGGCGGACTCCGGCCCTACAATGAGCAGTTCTTC.

The CDR3 DNA sequence: TGCGCCAGCAGCATAGGACTAGCGAGCTACGAGCAGTACTTC. Residues: CASSIGLASYEQYF. The V gene is TRBV5-1, the J gene TRBJ2-7, with TRBD2 matching over 9 bases. With 4 bases clipped from V and 3 bases from J, the junction kept 5 bases outside the gene matches. The length of the CDR3 is 14 residues. Per germline, CDR1 SGHRS and CDR2 YFSETQ.

The chain uses TRBV28 and TRBJ1-1; TRBD1 matches at 8 bases. V shed 10 bases, J shed 10 bases, and the junction held 11 bases outside the gene matches. Germline values: CDR1 MDHEN, CDR2 SYDVKM. The CDR3 is 12 residues long. CDR3 in amino acids: CATYGTGAGAFF. The CDR3 bases are TGTGCCACCTATGGGACAGGAGCAGGAGCTTTCTTT.

V and J are TRBV5-5 and TRBJ1-3; D uncertain. Germline CDR1 and CDR2: SGHKS and YYEKEE (reference sequence). Trimming cost V 7 bases and J 4 bases, with 12 bases left between them. The CDR3 spans 13 residues. Here the CDR3 reads CASGQPTGNTIYF. CDR3 nucleotide sequence: TGTGCCAGCGGCCAACCGACAGGAAACACCATATATTTT.

V and J are TRBV11-2 and TRBJ1-3; possibly TRBD1 for D (5 bases). This CDR3 is 17 amino acids long. CDR1 and CDR2 from the germline V gene are SGHAT and FQNNGV. Trimming removed 1 base at V and 7 bases at J, with 20 bases between. The CDR3 loop reads CASSLGRGTAQRNTIYF. The CDR3 region has the DNA TGTGCCAGCAGCTTAGGCCGGGGGACGGCCCAGAGGAACACCATATATTTT.

The rearrangement links TRBV5-1 to TRBJ2-1, with D uncertain. Trimming shortened V by 0 bases and J by 3 bases, and 10 bases separated the two germline ends. The CDR3 sequence is 15 residues long. Germline assignment: CDR1 SGHRS and CDR2 YFSETQ. CDR3 amino acids: CASSLGQVSYNEQFF. CDR3 nucleotide sequence: TGCGCCAGCAGCTTGGGGCAGGTGAGCTACAATGAGCAGTTCTTC.

The V call is TRBV9, the J call TRBJ2-5; D possibly corresponds to TRBD1 (6 bases). The CDR3 has 16 residues. Germline V lookup: CDR1 SGDLS, CDR2 YYNGEE. Trimming removed 0 bases from V and 5 bases from J, with 17 bases in between. The DNA of the CDR3 is TGTGCCAGCAGCGTAGGGGCTTTGGGGGCGCGGGAGACCCAGTACTTC. Encoded protein: CASSVGALGARETQYF. The full variable domain, its missing parts supplied by reference TRBV9 and TRBJ2-5, is DSGVTQTPKHLITATGQRVTLRCSPRSGDLSVYWYQQSLDQGLQFLIQYYNGEERAKGNILERFSAQQFPDLHSELNLSSLELGDSALYFCASSVGALGARETQYFGPGTRLLVL.

The chain has TRBV14 and TRBJ2-1, with D uncertain. Trimming took 0 bases from V and 12 from J, leaving 12 bases between them. Germline loops: CDR1 SGHDN, CDR2 FVKESK. This CDR3 is 13 amino acids long. The DNA of the CDR3 is TGTGCCAGCAGCCAAGATCTTTGGGTTGGGCAGTTCTTC. Protein product: CASSQDLWVGQFF.

This chain joins TRBV28 and TRBJ2-4, with a possible D match to TRBD2 (7 bases). The CDR3 has 15 amino acids. V shed 6 bases and J shed 3 bases, with 15 bases lying between them. CDR1 and CDR2 (germline): MDHEN, SYDVKM. CDR3 sequence reads: CASREGGSIKNIQYF. CDR3 DNA: TGTGCCAGCAGGGAGGGGGGGTCCATCAAAAACATTCAGTACTTC.

J is TRBJ2-2 and V is TRBV28; D possibly matches TRBD1 or TRBD2 (5 bases each). V dropped 3 bases and J dropped 5 bases, with 13 bases sitting between them. The CDR3 contains 15 residues. Per the germline V gene, CDR1 is MDHEN and CDR2 is SYDVKM. CDR3 nucleotide sequence: TGTGCCAGCAGTTTTGGGGGTTGGCAGACCGGGGAGCTGTTTTTT. It translates to CASSFGGWQTGELFF.

This clone showed up just a few times. J is TRBJ1-6 and V is TRBV6-6, with 8 bases that match TRBD1. Germline V gives CDR1 MNHNY, CDR2 SVGAGI (reference sequence). J lost 7 bases, V lost 7 bases, and 9 bases had no gene match. The CDR3 loop spans 15 amino acids. In nucleotides, the CDR3 is TGTGCCAGCACCGTGGACAGGGCGGGGAATTCACCCCTCCACTTT. Its protein is CASTVDRAGNSPLHF.

This chain joins TRBV7-9 and TRBJ2-5, with 8 bases matching TRBD2. V gave up 5 bases and J gave up 4 bases; unmatched junction bases: 6. This CDR3 comprises 14 residues. The V gene's germline CDR1 is SEHNR and CDR2 FQNEAQ (reference sequence). CDR3 nucleotides: TGTGCCAGCAGCCCCGGGAGGGCGCGAGAGACCCAGTACTTC. Amino acid sequence: CASSPGRARETQYF.

The gene calls are TRBV5-1 and TRBJ1-5, with D perhaps matching TRBD1 (6 bases). Trimming stripped 3 bases from V and 4 bases from J, with 11 bases between. CDR3 length: 14 residues. Looked up from germline, CDR1 is SGHRS and CDR2 is YFSETQ. As DNA, the CDR3 is TGCGCCAGCAGCTCGGCAGGGGAGAATCAGCCCCAGCATTTT. This gives the protein CASSSAGENQPQHF.

V and J are TRBV10-3 and TRBJ1-3; D gene uncertain. The germline V gene encodes CDR1 ENHRY and CDR2 SYGVKD. This CDR3 comprises 15 residues. V was pared by 2 bases and J by 4 bases, with 12 bases between. The CDR3 coding sequence is TGTGCCATCAGTGAGCGGGTGGCAGAGGGAAACACCATATATTTT. It encodes CAISERVAEGNTIYF.

The chain employs TRBV11-2 and TRBJ2-1, with 12 bases aligning to TRBD2. Trimming cost V 1 base and J 4 bases; bases outside gene matches: 5. From germline, CDR1 is SGHAT and CDR2 FQNNGV. This CDR3 is built from 17 residues. The CDR3 DNA sequence: TGTGCCAGCAGCTTAGTTGCGACTAGCGGGAGTTACAATGAGCAGTTCTTC. Its protein product is CASSLVATSGSYNEQFF.

With regard to this clone: The junction departs from the called germline gene at one end, perhaps through a read error. This chain uses TRBV7-7 with TRBJ2-1, with TRBD2 matching over 12 bases. Germline V lookup: CDR1 SSHAT, CDR2 FNYEAQ (reference sequence). This CDR3 spans 16 amino acids. CDR3 nucleotide sequence: TGTGCTAGCAGCCCTATTCTAGCGGGAGGGTACAATGAGCAGTTCTTC. Protein product: CASSPILAGGYNEQFF.

This rearrangement joins TRBV7-2 to TRBJ2-5, with D unresolved. There are 13 residues in the CDR3. The ends were cut back, 1 base at V and 3 bases at J, with 6 bases in the middle. Germline values: CDR1 SGHTA, CDR2 FQGNSA. In DNA, the CDR3 is TGTGCCAGCAGCTTAGGGCCAGAAGAGACCCAGTACTTC. Its protein product is CASSLGPEETQYF.

This sequence joins TRBV14 and TRBJ2-6, with 7 bases matching TRBD1. With 4 bases clipped from V and 0 bases from J, the junction kept 6 bases outside the gene matches. This CDR3 spans 17 amino acids. The germline gives CDR1 SGHDN, CDR2 FVKESK. CDR3 region: CASSLRQGFSGANVLTF. CDR3 DNA sequence: TGTGCCAGCAGCCTACGACAGGGATTCTCTGGGGCCAACGTCCTGACTTTC.

The chain employs TRBV9 and TRBJ2-2; D not resolved. With 3 bases removed from V and 0 bases from J, the gap between germline ends came to 6 bases. Germline values: CDR1 SGDLS, CDR2 YYNGEE. The CDR3 sequence is 14 residues long. The CDR3 DNA follows: TGTGCCAGCAGCGGGGGTCCGAACACCGGGGAGCTGTTTTTT. This translates into CASSGGPNTGELFF.

The chain recombines TRBV4-1 with TRBJ2-1, with a tentative D call TRBD2 (6 bases). From germline, CDR1 is MGHRA and CDR2 YSYEKL. CDR3 length: 16 residues. The V end was cut by 1 base, the J end by 5 bases, with 15 bases between. As DNA, the CDR3 is TGCGCCAGCAGCCAAGTTCCGGGACTTCCTAACAATGAGCAGTTCTTC. It translates to CASSQVPGLPNNEQFF.

The gene calls are TRBV7-2 and TRBJ2-5; TRBD2 agrees at 7 bases. Germline V CDR1 and CDR2: SGHTA, FQGNSA. The CDR3 runs to 14 residues. V was pared by 6 bases and J by 5 bases, with 9 bases of the junction left unmatched. The CDR3 coding sequence is TGTGCCAGCAGTTTAAGAAGGGGAGGGGAGACCCAGTACTTC. It is translated as CASSLRRGGETQYF.

The chain joins TRBV19 to TRBJ1-3; no reliable D call. The germline V gene has CDR1 LNHDA and CDR2 SQIVND (reference sequence). CDR3 length: 14 amino acids. Trimming shortened V by 11 bases and J by 0 bases, and 14 bases separated the two germline ends. CDR3 protein: CASALEGSGNTIYF. CDR3 bases: TGTGCCTCGGCCCTGGAGGGCTCTGGAAACACCATATATTTT.

The chain joins TRBV10-3 to TRBJ1-2; the D is unclear. CDR1 ENHRY and CDR2 SYGVKD come from the germline V gene. This CDR3 is built from 15 residues. V was cut by 2 bases and J by 7 bases, with 17 bases left in between. The CDR3: CAISEVLGTEGGYTF. CDR3 DNA sequence: TGTGCCATCAGTGAGGTTCTGGGTACAGAGGGTGGCTACACCTTC.